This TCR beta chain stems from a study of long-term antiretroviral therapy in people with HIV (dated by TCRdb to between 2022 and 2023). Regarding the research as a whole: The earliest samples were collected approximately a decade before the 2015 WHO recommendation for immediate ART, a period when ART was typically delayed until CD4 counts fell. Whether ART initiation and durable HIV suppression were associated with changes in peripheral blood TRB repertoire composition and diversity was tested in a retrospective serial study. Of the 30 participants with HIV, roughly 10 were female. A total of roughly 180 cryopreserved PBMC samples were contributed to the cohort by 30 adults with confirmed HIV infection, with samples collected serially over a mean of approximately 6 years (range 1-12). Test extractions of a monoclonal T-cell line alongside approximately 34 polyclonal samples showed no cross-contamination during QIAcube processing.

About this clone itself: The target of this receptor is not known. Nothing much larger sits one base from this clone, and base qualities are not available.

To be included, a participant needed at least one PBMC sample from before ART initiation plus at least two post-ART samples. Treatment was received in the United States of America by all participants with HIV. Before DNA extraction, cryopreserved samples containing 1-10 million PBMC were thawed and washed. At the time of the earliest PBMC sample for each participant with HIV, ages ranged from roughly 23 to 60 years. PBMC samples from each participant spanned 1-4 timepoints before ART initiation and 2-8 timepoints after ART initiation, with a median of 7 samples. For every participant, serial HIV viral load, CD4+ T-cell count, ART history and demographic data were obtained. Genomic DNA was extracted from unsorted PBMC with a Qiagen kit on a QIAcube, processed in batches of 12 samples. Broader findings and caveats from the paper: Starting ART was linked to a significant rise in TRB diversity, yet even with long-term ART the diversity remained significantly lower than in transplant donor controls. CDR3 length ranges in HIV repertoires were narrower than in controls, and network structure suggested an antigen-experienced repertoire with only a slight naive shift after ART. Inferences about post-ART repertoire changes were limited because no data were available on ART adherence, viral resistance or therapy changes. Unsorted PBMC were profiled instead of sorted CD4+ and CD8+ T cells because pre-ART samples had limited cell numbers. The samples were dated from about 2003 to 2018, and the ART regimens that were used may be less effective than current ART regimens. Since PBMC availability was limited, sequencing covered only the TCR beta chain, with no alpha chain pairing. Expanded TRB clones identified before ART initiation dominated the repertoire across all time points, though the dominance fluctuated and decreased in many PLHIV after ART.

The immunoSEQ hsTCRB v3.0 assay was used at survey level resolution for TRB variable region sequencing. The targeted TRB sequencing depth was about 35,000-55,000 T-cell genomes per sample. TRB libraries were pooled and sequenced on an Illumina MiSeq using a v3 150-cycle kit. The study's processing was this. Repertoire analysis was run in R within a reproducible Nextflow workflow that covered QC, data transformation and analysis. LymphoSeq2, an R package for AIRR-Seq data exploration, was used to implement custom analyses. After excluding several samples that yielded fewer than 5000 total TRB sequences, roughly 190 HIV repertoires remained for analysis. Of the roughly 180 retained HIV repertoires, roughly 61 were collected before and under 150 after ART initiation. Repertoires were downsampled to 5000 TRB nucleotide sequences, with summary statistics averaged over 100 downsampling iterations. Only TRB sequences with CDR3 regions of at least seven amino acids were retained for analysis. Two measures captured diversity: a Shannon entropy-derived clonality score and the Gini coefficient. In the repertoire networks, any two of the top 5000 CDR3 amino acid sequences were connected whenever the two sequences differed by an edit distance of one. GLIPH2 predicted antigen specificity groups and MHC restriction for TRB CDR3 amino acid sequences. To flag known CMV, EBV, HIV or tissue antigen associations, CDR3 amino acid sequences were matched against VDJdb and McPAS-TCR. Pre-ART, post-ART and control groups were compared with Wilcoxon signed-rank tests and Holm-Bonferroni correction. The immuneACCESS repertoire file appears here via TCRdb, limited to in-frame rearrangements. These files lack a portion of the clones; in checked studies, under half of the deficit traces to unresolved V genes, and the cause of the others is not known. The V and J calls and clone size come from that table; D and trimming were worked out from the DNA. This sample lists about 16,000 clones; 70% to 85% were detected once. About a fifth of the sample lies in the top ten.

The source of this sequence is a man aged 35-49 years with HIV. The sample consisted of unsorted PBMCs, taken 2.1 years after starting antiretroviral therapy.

The DNA is TGTGCCAGCAGTTTCTACGGCGGGGGTGACACCGGGGAGCTGTTTTTT. The translation is CASSFYGGGDTGELFF. The chain joins TRBV27 to TRBJ2-2, and TRBD2 aligns with 7 junction nucleotides. Trimming accounts for 3 bases at V and 3 bases at J, while the number of junction bases matched to no gene is 7. The germline V gene (reference sequence) provides CDR1 MNHEY and CDR2 SMNVEV. Reading from cysteine to phenylalanine, the CDR3 counts 16 amino acids. Only the CDR3 region is kept as DNA, spanning 48 bases read in frame from base 1.